This T cell receptor (beta chain) was retrieved from a study of identical twins. TCRdb reprocessed the 5' RACE reads with MiXCR, giving one entry per CDR3 protein. The repertoire has hundreds of thousands of distinct CDR3 sequences, over 20% of them found once; the top ten carry roughly 4%. From germline, CDR1 is SGHAT and CDR2 FQNNGV. The V and J ends lost 5 bases and 9 bases, in that order; junction bases with no gene match: 15. The CDR3 extends over 16 amino acids. These data were likewise used in another study, on T cells expressing NK-cell markers.

Sequenced: PBMCs. This TCR was sampled from a woman in her late teens or twenties in good health. The chain combines TRBV11-2 with TRBJ2-4, with 8 bases identical to TRBD1. CDR3 loop: CASSKEGQGALGIQYF. CDR3 nucleotide sequence: TGTGCCAGCAGCAAAGAAGGGCAGGGGGCTTTGGGCATTCAGTACTTC.